The clone carrying this T cell receptor beta chain has at least ten counts. The antigen is unknown. This sequence may be a read error, since a much larger clone differs from it by one base. This record belongs to a study of glioma-infiltrating T cells. General study results and limits: Tissue-blood divergence was below expectation in non-neoplastic patients, above in gliomas.

This CDR3 is 11 amino acids long. The germline CDR1 and CDR2 sequences are MGHDK and SYGVNS. Amplification of TCR alpha and beta CDR3 regions from RNA used iRepertoire nested multiplex PCR. MiXCR, applied by TCRdb to the multiplex PCR reads, yields one record per CDR3 protein. This table has about 93,000 distinct CDR3 sequences, approximately 39% appearing once. The source of this sequence is a human donor with low-grade glioma or glioblastoma, undergoing nonglioma brain surgery, or in good health (not recorded which). The sequencing input was glioma tissue, nonneoplastic brain tissue, or PBMCs (not recorded which). The chain employs TRBV25-1 and TRBJ2-7, with no clear D. CDR3 residues: CASSEVYERYF. CDR3 nucleotide sequence: TGTGCCAGCAGTGAAGTCTACGAGCGGTACTTC.